Each of the 2 T cell receptor beta chains below was sequenced from the same sample in a study of blood T cell repertoires in COVID-19. Only in-frame clones appear in the TCRdb table, and some are missing; sequencing was by immunoSEQ multiplex PCR. The sample lists about 52,000 clones, roughly 87% seen once, with roughly 5% in the top ten. Source material: peripheral blood. Receptor source: a man in his 60s with active COVID-19.

The V call is TRBV27, the J call TRBJ2-1; 8 bases agree with TRBD2. Germline V CDR1 and CDR2: MNHEY, SMNVEV (reference sequence). The CDR3 runs to 13 residues. V dropped 6 bases and J dropped 9; count of bases not matched to a gene: 7. CDR3 nucleotide sequence: TGTGCCAGCAGCATAGCGGGAAATGGTGAGCAGTTCTTC. Amino acids: CASSIAGNGEQFF.

V and J are TRBV6-5 and TRBJ2-7; 8 bases are shared with TRBD2. Trimming cost V 6 bases and J 7 bases; bases outside gene matches: 5. In germline, CDR1 is MNHEY, CDR2 SVGAGI. The CDR3 is 12 residues long. CDR3 sequence reads: CASSLRGGEQYF. Written as DNA, the CDR3 is TGTGCCAGCAGCCTTCGGGGGGGGGAGCAGTACTTC.